Here is one T cell receptor (beta chain) with its context. Antigen: not known. Assay: immunoSEQ multiplex PCR; the TCRdb copy retains only in-frame clones and omits some. The sample records about 56,000 clones, 75% to 90% being singletons. This specimen belongs to a study of a mutant IDH1 vaccine in newly diagnosed glioma. Study details: With temozolomide cycles, or 4-6 weeks after radiotherapy alone, vaccination was started. Patients were pretreated with radiotherapy, temozolomide, or both, mostly both. Notes on the study in general: Vaccine-induced responses were seen in roughly 93% of patients, spanning several MHC alleles. There seemed to be no relation between pseudoprogression and changes in top peripheral T cell clonotypes.

Documented time point: week 23, last vaccination. The content of each vaccine dose was 300 ug of mutant IDH1 20-mer peptide, and topical imiquimod accompanied it. The material was PBMCs, obtained from a glioma patient whose treatment included an IDH1 peptide vaccine. This TCR derives from a man between 35 and 55 years old with glioma.

The CDR3 is CASSTSDSSEQYF. The CDR3 nucleotides read TGTGCCAGCAGCACTTCGGACAGCAGCGAGCAGTACTTC. The chain is built from TRBV9 and TRBJ2-7; a possible D gene is TRBD1 (6 bases). Trimming cost V 4 bases and J 6 bases, with 14 bases left between them. Germline-derived CDR1 and CDR2 are SGDLS and YYNGEE. The CDR3 sequence is 13 residues long.